Sequencing of this T cell receptor beta chain was carried out in a study of shared clonotypes between healthy human individuals. General study points: Naive CD4 clonotypes overlapped across a handful of donors at approximately 5%. At large depth, rarefaction still showed sorted-subset sequencing to be incomplete. Memory subsets had estimated richness that was generally smaller than that of naive subsets.

The V end was cut by 5 bases, the J end by 2 bases, with 13 bases between. Germline-derived CDR1 and CDR2 are MNHEY and SMNVEV (reference sequence). There are 15 residues in the CDR3. Comment on this clone: The antigen is not known.

Healthy HIV-negative adults with no recent acute infections or vaccinations were recruited as donors. Clones were read by immunoSEQ multiplex PCR, and TCRdb kept only the in-frame ones, dropping some. The sample has some 2.4 million clones, 80% to 95% seen once; the top ten hold 0.36%. Sequenced material: naive CD4+ T cells from PBMCs. Subset reported: CD45RA+ positively selected. This TCR was recovered from a man aged 18-30 years in good health. Some clones in this sample may be carry-over from other donors' samples. The chain joins TRBV27 to TRBJ1-5, with D maybe TRBD1 (6 bases). The CDR3 bases are TGTGCCAGCAGTCCTGGGACATCGGGCAATCAGCCCCAGCATTTT. It is translated as CASSPGTSGNQPQHF.